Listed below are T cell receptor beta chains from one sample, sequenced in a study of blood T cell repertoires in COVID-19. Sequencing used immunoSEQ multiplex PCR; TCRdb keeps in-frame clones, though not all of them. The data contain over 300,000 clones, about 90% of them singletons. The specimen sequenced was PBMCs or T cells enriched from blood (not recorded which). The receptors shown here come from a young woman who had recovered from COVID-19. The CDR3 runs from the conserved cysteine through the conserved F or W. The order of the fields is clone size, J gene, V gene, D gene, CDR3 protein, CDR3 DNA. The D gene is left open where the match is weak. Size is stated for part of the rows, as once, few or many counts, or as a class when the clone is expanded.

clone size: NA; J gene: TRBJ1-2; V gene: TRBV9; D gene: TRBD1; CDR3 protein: CASSVGSTRGQDDYGYTF; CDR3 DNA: TGTGCCAGCAGCGTAGGGTCAACGCGGGGACAGGACGACTATGGCTACACCTTC
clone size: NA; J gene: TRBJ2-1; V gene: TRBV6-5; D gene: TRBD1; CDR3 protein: CASRDGQGTYNEQFF; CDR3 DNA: TGTGCCAGCAGGGATGGACAGGGTACCTACAATGAGCAGTTCTTC
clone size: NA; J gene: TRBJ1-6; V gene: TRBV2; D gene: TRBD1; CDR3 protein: CASAQGLGPLHF; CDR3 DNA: TGTGCCAGCGCACAGGGGCTGGGACCCCTCCACTTT
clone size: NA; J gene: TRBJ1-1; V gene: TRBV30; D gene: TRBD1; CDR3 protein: CAWSGTGNTEAFF; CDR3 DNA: TGTGCCTGGAGCGGGACAGGGAACACTGAAGCTTTCTTT
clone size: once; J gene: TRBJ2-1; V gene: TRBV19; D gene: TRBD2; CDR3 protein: CASSIYPGGLDEQFF; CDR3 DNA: TGTGCCAGTAGTATCTATCCGGGGGGGTTGGATGAGCAGTTCTTC
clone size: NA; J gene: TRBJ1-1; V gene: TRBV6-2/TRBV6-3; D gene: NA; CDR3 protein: CASIPIGGAMTEAFF; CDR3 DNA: TGTGCCAGCATCCCAATTGGCGGGGCGATGACTGAAGCTTTCTTT
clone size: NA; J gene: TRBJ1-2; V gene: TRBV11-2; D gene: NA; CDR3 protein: CASTLAYGLGRF; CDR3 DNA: TGTGCCAGCACCTTAGCCTACGGTTTAGGGAGATTC
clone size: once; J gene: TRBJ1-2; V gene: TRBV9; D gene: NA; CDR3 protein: CASSDPRGLWGYTF; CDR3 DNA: TGTGCCAGCAGCGACCCCCGGGGGTTATGGGGCTACACCTTC
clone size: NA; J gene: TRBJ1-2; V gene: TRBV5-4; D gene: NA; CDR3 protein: CASSPGTPVLGYTF; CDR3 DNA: TGTGCCAGCAGCCCGGGGACTCCCGTTCTCGGCTACACCTTC
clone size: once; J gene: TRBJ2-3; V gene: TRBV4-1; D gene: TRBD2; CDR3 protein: CASSPPGLASDTQYF; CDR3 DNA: TGCGCCAGCAGCCCCCCGGGACTAGCGTCAGATACGCAGTATTTT